This TCR beta chain was retrieved from a study of blood T cell repertoires in COVID-19. The wider study: Sources were T cells, B-cell-depleted T cells, or PBMCs; the material itself was cDNA or gDNA.

Trimming removed 2 bases at V and 10 bases at J, with 14 bases between. The CDR3 runs to 13 residues. In germline, CDR1 is LNHNV, CDR2 YYDKDF (reference sequence). The protocol was immunoSEQ multiplex PCR, while the TCRdb copy is restricted to in-frame clones and leaves out a portion. The data contain about 150,000 clones, roughly 80% of them singletons. Sequencing was carried out using peripheral blood. The TCR was taken from a human donor in a cohort sampled during active COVID-19. The J gene is TRBJ1-2, the V gene TRBV15; D may be TRBD1 (6 bases). The CDR3 DNA reads as TGTGCCACCAGCAGATTATACCGGGACACCTACACCTTC. It codes for CATSRLYRDTYTF.